Listed here are 25 T cell receptor beta chains from one sample, sequenced in a study of fetal regulatory T cell absence and autoimmunity. Clones were read by immunoSEQ multiplex PCR, and TCRdb kept only the in-frame ones, dropping some. Among approximately 94,000 clones listed, about three quarters were seen once. Sequenced material: pancreas tissue. The origin of the receptors is a male donor with IPEX syndrome.

The V and J genes are TRBV13 and TRBJ1-1; 7 bases line up with TRBD1. J was trimmed by 6 bases and V by 5 bases; bases with no gene match: 15. CDR1 and CDR2 (germline): PRHDT, FYEKMQ (reference sequence). The CDR3 covers 16 residues. CDR3 protein: CASSTRQGGLHSEAFF. The CDR3 region has the DNA TGTGCCAGCAGCACCCGACAGGGAGGACTACACTCTGAAGCTTTCTTT.

This clone was picked up a small number of times. Other DNA sequences in the same sample also yield this CDR3. The chain joins TRBV6-5 to TRBJ2-7; 8 bases are shared with TRBD1. Germline V gene data show CDR1 as MNHEY and CDR2 as SVGAGI. The length of the CDR3 is 12 residues. After removal of 5 bases from V and 4 bases from J, the junction contained 1 base not matched to a gene. The CDR3 DNA follows: TGTGCCAGCAGTAGGACAGGGTACGAGCAGTACTTC. This encodes CASSRTGYEQYF.

This chain joins TRBV25-1 and TRBJ2-5; 10 bases fit TRBD1. Per the germline V gene, CDR1 is MGHDK and CDR2 is SYGVNS. The CDR3 totals 15 residues. V trimming: 3 bases; J trimming: 4 bases; junction bases outside the gene matches: 5. Here the CDR3 DNA reads TGTGCCAGCAGTGATCACCGGGACAGGGGAGAGACCCAGTACTTC. It encodes CASSDHRDRGETQYF.

This chain connects TRBV19 to TRBJ1-2; 9 nucleotides line up with TRBD1. Germline CDR1 is LNHDA and CDR2 is SQIVND (reference sequence). The CDR3 is 13 residues long. Trimming cost V 4 bases and J 8 bases; bases outside gene matches: 5. The CDR3 here is CASSTHRGQGYTF. In nucleotides, the CDR3 is TGTGCCAGTAGTACCCACAGGGGGCAGGGCTACACCTTC.

This chain connects TRBV6-6 to TRBJ2-3; 10 bases match TRBD2. Germline V gene data show CDR1 as MNHNY and CDR2 as SVGAGI (reference sequence). V shed 5 bases and J 1 base; nucleotides not matched to a gene: 3. There are 15 residues in the CDR3. Written as DNA, the CDR3 is TGTGCCAGCAGTCGGAGCGGGGGGGGCACAGATACGCAGTATTTT. Its protein product is CASSRSGGGTDTQYF.

The V call is TRBV2, the J call TRBJ2-1; no firm D call. The CDR3 totals 16 residues. The V end was cut by 3 bases, the J end by 9 bases, with 21 bases between. CDR1 is SNHLY and CDR2 is FYNNEI in the germline V gene. The chain's CDR3 is CASSDIRRTRRSEQFF. CDR3 in DNA: TGTGCCAGCAGTGATATCAGGCGGACCAGGCGCAGTGAGCAGTTCTTC. Full variable domain (outside the CDR3, taken from reference TRBV2 and TRBJ2-1): EPEVTQTPSHQVTQMGQEVILRCVPISNHLYFYWYRQILGQKVEFLVSFYNNEISEKSEIFDDQFSVERPDGSNFTLKIRSTKLEDSAMYFCASSDIRRTRRSEQFFGPGTRLTVL.

V and J are TRBV6-5 and TRBJ2-3; tentatively, D is TRBD1 (5 bases). Germline assignment: CDR1 MNHEY and CDR2 SVGAGI. There are 16 residues in the CDR3. V was shortened by 0 bases and J by 0 bases, with 10 bases between the two germline ends. The CDR3 DNA follows: TGTGCCAGCAGTTACTCAGGGGCCTCTAGCACAGATACGCAGTATTTT. Amino acids: CASSYSGASSTDTQYF.

The V call is TRBV27, the J call TRBJ1-5; 7 positions match TRBD1. CDR3 size: 14 residues. CDR1 and CDR2 (germline): MNHEY, SMNVEV (reference sequence). V trimming: 5 bases; J trimming: 8 bases; junction bases outside the gene matches: 9. The CDR3 DNA follows: TGTGCCAGCAGTGGGACAGCCCTGAGGGAGCCCCAGCATTTT. Residues: CASSGTALREPQHF.

CDR3 region: CASSLRDSHNQPQHF. The CDR3 nucleotides are TGTGCCAGCAGCCTCCGGGACAGCCACAATCAGCCCCAGCATTTT. The V and J genes are TRBV5-5 and TRBJ1-5; TRBD1 matches 7 bases. Trimming removed 4 bases from V and 3 bases from J; junction bases left unmatched: 7. The germline V gene has CDR1 SGHKS and CDR2 YYEKEE (reference sequence). This CDR3 is 15 amino acids long.

Only a few counts were recorded for this clone. The chain joins TRBV19 to TRBJ1-1, with a tentative D call TRBD1 (6 bases). This CDR3 has 15 amino acids. V shed 2 bases and J shed 1 base, with 11 bases lying between them. Germline CDR1 and CDR2: LNHDA and SQIVND (reference sequence). DNA for the CDR3: TGTGCCAGTAGTATACAGGGGAAATGGAACACTGAAGCTTTCTTT. Translated, it gives CASSIQGKWNTEAFF.

The chain recombines TRBV5-1 with TRBJ2-1; TRBD2 agrees at 11 bases. The CDR3 is 15 residues long. The germline CDR1 and CDR2 sequences are SGHRS and YFSETQ. Trimming took 4 bases from V and 6 from J; bases not matched to a gene: 6. CDR3 sequence: CASSQRGTSGNEQFF. The CDR3 DNA follows: TGCGCCAGCAGCCAAAGAGGGACTAGCGGCAATGAGCAGTTCTTC.

This chain joins TRBV19 and TRBJ2-7; D possibly matches TRBD1 or TRBD2 (5 bases each). Germline lookup yields CDR1 LNHDA and CDR2 SQIVND (reference sequence). The CDR3 extends over 16 amino acids. V lost 6 bases to trimming and J lost 0 bases, with 18 bases between them. The CDR3 region has the DNA TGTGCCAGTAGCGCCTTCAGGGTTCGGGGCTCCTACGAGCAGTACTTC. As protein: CASSAFRVRGSYEQYF.

J is TRBJ1-1 and V is TRBV27, with 7 bases lining up with TRBD1. Unmatched junction bases numbered 10, after V lost 4 bases and J lost 5 bases. The CDR3 sequence is 15 residues long. Germline values: CDR1 MNHEY, CDR2 SMNVEV (reference sequence). The CDR3 reads CASSYRDRVGTEAFF. The CDR3 DNA is TGTGCCAGCAGTTACCGTGACAGGGTGGGTACTGAAGCTTTCTTT.

J is TRBJ1-2 and V is TRBV27; D possibly corresponds to TRBD1 (6 bases). Germline lookup yields CDR1 MNHEY and CDR2 SMNVEV (reference sequence). This CDR3 is built from 13 residues. Deletions cut 3 bases from V and 8 bases from J, with 13 bases between. For the CDR3, the DNA is TGTGCCAGCAGTTTCGGGGGGGCGCGGGGCTACACCTTC. The encoded protein is CASSFGGARGYTF.

The chain joins TRBV7-6 to TRBJ2-7, with 8 bases matching TRBD1. The J segment lost 6 bases and the V segment lost 3 bases, leaving 1 base of the junction unmatched. The CDR3 length is 12 residues. The germline CDR1 and CDR2 sequences are SGHVS and FNYEAQ. For the CDR3, the DNA is TGTGCCAGCAGCTTGGGACAGGCCGAGCAGTACTTC. As protein: CASSLGQAEQYF.

This chain joins TRBV2 and TRBJ2-3; TRBD2 matches at 12 bases. Germline CDR1 reads SNHLY; CDR2 reads FYNNEI. This CDR3 has 15 amino acids. V gave up 4 bases and J gave up 1 base; unmatched junction bases: 0. The CDR3 bases are TGTGCCAGCAGTGGACTAGCGGGAGGCACAGATACGCAGTATTTT. This gives the protein CASSGLAGGTDTQYF.

The chain links TRBV11-3 to TRBJ1-6, with a tentative D call TRBD1 (6 bases). This CDR3 has 13 residues. V was cut by 4 bases and J by 6 bases, with 7 bases left in between. In germline, CDR1 is SGHNT, CDR2 YENEEA. CDR3 in amino acids: CASSYRVNSPLHF. The CDR3 DNA is TGTGCCAGCAGCTACAGGGTTAATTCACCCCTCCACTTT.

The CDR3 DNA is TGTGCCAGCTCACCGCAGGGGGCTGGCTACACCTTC. It specifies CASSPQGAGYTF. V is TRBV18 and J is TRBJ1-2, with 8 bases that match TRBD1. The germline V gene encodes CDR1 KGHSH and CDR2 LQKENI. The CDR3 totals 12 residues. V lost 3 bases and J lost 7; bases outside the gene matches: 1.

The chain couples TRBV27 to TRBJ1-1, with no clear D. V lost 3 bases, J lost 1 base, and 9 bases lay in between. There are 14 residues in the CDR3. In germline, CDR1 is MNHEY, CDR2 SMNVEV (reference sequence). The CDR3 spells CASSLAGRNTEAFF. CDR3 DNA: TGTGCCAGCAGTTTGGCAGGCAGGAACACTGAAGCTTTCTTT.

This chain connects TRBV4-1 to TRBJ1-6, with 7 bases identical to TRBD1. Germline V gene data show CDR1 as MGHRA and CDR2 as YSYEKL. The CDR3 length is 14 residues. After removal of 3 bases from V and 13 bases from J, the junction contained 9 bases not matched to a gene. The CDR3 nucleotides are TGCGCCAGCAGCCAGTACGACAGGGCTGTTCCCCTCCACTTT. It yields the protein CASSQYDRAVPLHF.

This clone was counted between two and nine times. This chain connects TRBV7-2 to TRBJ2-7, with D unresolved. This CDR3 comprises 11 residues. CDR1 and CDR2 (germline): SGHTA, FQGNSA. V was clipped by 0 bases and J by 7 bases, with 4 bases between them. In nucleotides, the CDR3 is TGTGCCAGCAGCTTAGCGCTTGAGCAGTACTTC. It specifies CASSLALEQYF.

The J gene is TRBJ2-3, the V gene TRBV9, with 8 bases that match TRBD2. The CDR3 totals 17 residues. The V segment lost 0 bases and the J segment 2 bases; nucleotides outside the gene matches: 8. The germline V gene encodes CDR1 SGDLS and CDR2 YYNGEE. CDR3: CASSVATAGVFTDTQYF. In nucleotides, the CDR3 is TGTGCCAGCAGCGTAGCTACAGCGGGGGTATTCACAGATACGCAGTATTTT. Filled out from reference TRBV9 and TRBJ2-3, the complete variable domain reads DSGVTQTPKHLITATGQRVTLRCSPRSGDLSVYWYQQSLDQGLQFLIQYYNGEERAKGNILERFSAQQFPDLHSELNLSSLELGDSALYFCASSVATAGVFTDTQYFGPGTRLTVL.

The sample holds one count of this clone. The V gene is TRBV7-2, the J gene TRBJ1-2; the D gene is possibly TRBD1 (6 bases). The V gene lost 2 bases and the J gene lost 8 bases, with 24 bases spanning the gap. In germline, CDR1 is SGHTA, CDR2 FQGNSA. The CDR3 is made up of 17 amino acids. CDR3 loop: CASSLTVYRRGASGYTF. In DNA, the CDR3 is TGTGCCAGCAGCTTAACGGTTTACAGGAGGGGGGCTAGCGGCTACACCTTC.

The rearrangement uses TRBV11-2 and TRBJ1-4; D gene ambiguous. Germline lookup yields CDR1 SGHAT and CDR2 FQNNGV. The ends were cut back, 1 base at V and 0 bases at J, with 6 bases in the middle. There are 15 residues in the CDR3. The CDR3 coding sequence is TGTGCCAGCAGCTTAGTGGGTACAACTAATGAAAAACTGTTTTTT. This gives the protein CASSLVGTTNEKLFF.

The rearrangement joins TRBV18 to TRBJ2-1, with 8 bases that match TRBD2. V lost 1 base, J lost 2 bases, and 4 bases stayed unmatched. In germline, CDR1 is KGHSH, CDR2 LQKENI. The CDR3 is 16 residues long. CDR3 in amino acids: CASSPRGLGPYNEQFF. The CDR3 coding sequence is TGTGCCAGCTCACCACGGGGACTAGGTCCCTACAATGAGCAGTTCTTC. The full variable domain, its missing parts supplied by reference TRBV18 and TRBJ2-1, is NAGVMQNPRHLVRRRGQEARLRCSPMKGHSHVYWYRQLPEEGLKFMVYLQKENIIDESGMPKERFSAEFPKEGPSILRIQQVVRGDSAAYFCASSPRGLGPYNEQFFGPGTRLTVL.